Listed below are T cell receptor beta chains from one sample, sequenced in a study of shared clonotypes between healthy human individuals. TCRdb keeps only in-frame clones here, not all; method: immunoSEQ multiplex PCR. The sample holds just over 2,000,000 clones, about 95% seen once. Sample: naive CD8+ T cells sorted from blood. These TCRs come from a man aged 18 to 30 in good health. The conserved cysteine and the conserved F or W are not part of the CDR3 here.

V: TRBV6-5
CDR3: ASSYNGGDNYGYT

V: TRBV6-5
CDR3: ASSPRDRRNEKLF

V: TRBV19
CDR3: ASSPTSWGYEQY

V: TRBV29-1
CDR3: SVVTSGYEQY

V: TRBV15
CDR3: ATSSSEGQGYEKLF

V: TRBV10-2
CDR3: ASTTAYEQY

V: TRBV27
CDR3: ASRRQGNTEAF

V: TRBV4-1
CDR3: ASSQDYPGAGYEQY

V: TRBV6-5
CDR3: ASSYDGQGMNTEAF

V: TRBV21-1
CDR3: ASSKTAEPEAF

V: TRBV6-1
CDR3: ASWDRSYEQY

V: TRBV6-1
CDR3: ASTPGALAGQPQH

V: TRBV27
CDR3: ASRQMSVDDEQF

V: TRBV13
CDR3: ASSFGREYSEQY

V: TRBV7-8
CDR3: ASSLGFWTSGRAGELETQY

V: TRBV28
CDR3: ASSPLGEKLF

V: TRBV27
CDR3: ASSQPSPQTLEENTGELF

V: TRBV11-2
CDR3: ASSLAGTPYEQY

V: TRBV27
CDR3: ASSLWRTPPRNEQF

V: TRBV29-1
CDR3: SVLRNTEAF

V: TRBV4-3
CDR3: ASSLIPGQGYNEQF

V: TRBV28
CDR3: ASSLGASGALETQY

V: TRBV29-1
CDR3: SVGDVGQEQF

V: TRBV2
CDR3: ASSDQGLGNTEAF

V: TRBV14
CDR3: ASSPPGASGINEQF

V: TRBV7-9
CDR3: ASSPGGYEQY

V: TRBV19
CDR3: ASSIGTSGYEQY

V: TRBV6-6
CDR3: ASSQRTGGDGNTIY

V: TRBV29-1
CDR3: SVVWPANYGYT

V: TRBV30
CDR3: AWSVGATNEKLF

V: TRBV27
CDR3: ASSLGPEQY

V: TRBV30
CDR3: AWILGAQGGYT

V: TRBV5-6
CDR3: ASSPGINEQF

V: TRBV19
CDR3: ASTGRLWDTEAF

V: TRBV30
CDR3: AWSPGQGEQPQH

V: TRBV5-5
CDR3: ASNPWGPGSPLH

V: TRBV5-6
CDR3: ASSRDPVSGTGPYEQY

V: TRBV6-5
CDR3: ATAMAGFDGYT

V: TRBV4-1
CDR3: ASSHLPQGYEQY

V: TRBV5-1
CDR3: ASSWTRTGDYEQY

V: TRBV4-2
CDR3: ASSGRTNTGELF

V: TRBV11-2
CDR3: ASRTGGGPYEQY

V: TRBV6-1
CDR3: ASRETGSIYEQY

V: TRBV5-3
CDR3: ARSWLDRLNSYEQY

V: TRBV6-5
CDR3: ASSYGEGGYT

V: TRBV7-8
CDR3: ASSLGLAGGQTYNEQF

V: TRBV6-6
CDR3: ASQSLALQETQY

V: TRBV5-4
CDR3: ASSLLLGDTEAF

V: TRBV5-6
CDR3: ASSLAAGITYEQY

V: TRBV5-6
CDR3: ASSWGTGGNYGYT

V: TRBV30
CDR3: AWSVGPHEQY

V: TRBV19
CDR3: ASRPGTALVNQPQH

V: TRBV5-1
CDR3: ASSLRTGGYEQY

V: TRBV5-8
CDR3: ASSAGLAGASSYNEQF

V: TRBV27
CDR3: ASSLLAGGDNEQF